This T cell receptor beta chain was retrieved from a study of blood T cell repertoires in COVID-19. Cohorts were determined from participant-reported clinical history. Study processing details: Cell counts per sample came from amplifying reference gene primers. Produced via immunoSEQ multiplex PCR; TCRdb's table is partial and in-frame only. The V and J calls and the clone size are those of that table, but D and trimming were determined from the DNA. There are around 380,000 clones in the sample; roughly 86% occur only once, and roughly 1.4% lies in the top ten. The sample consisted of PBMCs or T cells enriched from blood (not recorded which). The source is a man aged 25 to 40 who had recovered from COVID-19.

The CDR3 DNA sequence: TGTGCCAGCAGCCCCTCGACAGGCCAGGGCTACACCTTC. Protein product: CASSPSTGQGYTF. V is TRBV7-2 and J is TRBJ1-2; the D gene is possibly TRBD1 (6 bases). Trimming took off 5 bases at V and 8 bases at J, with 15 bases between the two ends. CDR3 length equals 13 residues. Germline assignment: CDR1 SGHTA and CDR2 FQGNSA.